Below, 27 T cell receptor beta chains from the same sample are listed, as sequenced in a study of blood T cells in healthy people across ages. Primers used in a second PCR of roughly 6 to 12 cycles were a sample-barcoded 5' primer and a J-beta primer mix. MiXCR was run by TCRdb on the 5' RACE reads, yielding one entry per CDR3 protein. The sample has about 1.8 million distinct CDR3 sequences, about 50% seen once; the top ten hold approximately 2%. The material sequenced was blood. Receptors originate from a woman between 35 and 50 years old in good health.

The V and J genes are TRBV7-9 and TRBJ2-4, with 7 bases lining up with TRBD1. The V gene's germline CDR1 is SEHNR and CDR2 FQNEAQ (reference sequence). The ends lost 0 bases at V and 13 bases at J; junction bases unmatched: 9. The CDR3 consists of 14 residues. The CDR3 spells CASSLAGGYGEQYF. CDR3 DNA: TGTGCCAGCAGCTTAGCAGGGGGCTACGGGGAGCAGTACTTC.

CDR3 protein: CSATDRHQPQHF. CDR3 sequence (DNA): TGCAGTGCTACGGACAGGCATCAGCCCCAGCATTTT. The chain couples TRBV20-1 to TRBJ1-5; 7 bases line up with TRBD1. Germline V gives CDR1 DFQATT, CDR2 SNEGSKA (reference sequence). The CDR3 loop spans 12 amino acids. The V gene end was trimmed by 4 bases and the J gene end by 5 bases; junction bases not matched to a gene: 2.

This clonotype appeared a few times. The V call is TRBV7-2, the J call TRBJ2-1, with D perhaps matching TRBD1 (5 bases). CDR1 is SGHTA and CDR2 is FQGNSA in the germline V gene. V gave up 1 base and J gave up 9 bases, with 25 bases separating them. The CDR3 consists of 18 residues. CDR3 DNA sequence: TGTGCCAGCAGCTTAGTTTTCGGAAGGAGACAGCGTTCGGGTGAGCAGTTCTTC. Amino acids: CASSLVFGRRQRSGEQFF.

CDR3 DNA sequence: TGTGCCAGTAGGAGACAGGGCCATGGCTACACCTTC. Its protein product is CASRRQGHGYTF. The V gene is TRBV19, the J gene TRBJ1-2; 7 bases are shared with TRBD1. The J segment lost 6 bases and the V segment lost 6 bases, leaving 4 bases of the junction unmatched. This CDR3 is built from 12 residues. Germline lookup yields CDR1 LNHDA and CDR2 SQIVND (reference sequence).

The CDR3 reads CASTLRDRSYNEQFF. The CDR3 DNA is TGTGCCAGCACCCTCCGGGACAGGTCATACAATGAGCAGTTCTTC. V is TRBV12-3 or TRBV12-4 and J is TRBJ2-1; TRBD1 aligns across 8 bases. This CDR3 has 15 amino acids. J lost 4 bases, V lost 7 bases, and 9 bases had no gene match.

The V and J genes are TRBV6-1 and TRBJ1-2; tentative D call: TRBD1 (5 bases). The CDR3 covers 13 residues. The germline V and J ends were trimmed by 9 bases and 3 bases, with 14 bases remaining between them. Per the germline V gene, CDR1 is MNHNS and CDR2 is SASEGT. The CDR3 nucleotides read TGTGCCAGTCCAGGGAGTGAGGACTATGGCTACACCTTC. This encodes CASPGSEDYGYTF.

The rearrangement links TRBV24-1 to TRBJ2-1; D may be TRBD1 or TRBD2 (5 bases each). V lost 4 bases, J lost 4 bases, and 22 bases lay in between. Germline CDR1 reads KGHDR; CDR2 reads SFDVKD. CDR3 length equals 18 residues. CDR3 bases: TGTGCCACCAGTGAAACGGGGACCAGGGAGATAGAGTACAATGAGCAGTTCTTC. Encoded protein: CATSETGTREIEYNEQFF.

As for this clonotype: The junction does not match germline at one end; this may be a read error. This rearrangement joins TRBV28 to TRBJ1-5, with D maybe TRBD1 (5 bases). This CDR3 contains 17 residues. Germline CDR1 and CDR2: MDHEN and SYDVKM. The CDR3 spells CASSPSGRSPSDQPQHF. The CDR3 DNA reads TGTGCCAGCAGTCCGTCGGGACGTTCGCCTAGCGATCAGCCCCAGCATTTT.

The gene calls are TRBV6-5 and TRBJ2-5; D uncertain. CDR1 is MNHEY and CDR2 is SVGAGI in the germline V gene. This CDR3 contains 11 residues. V lost 5 bases to trimming and J lost 11 bases, with 12 bases between them. For the CDR3, the DNA is TGTGCCAGCAGTCTCCTCTCGGAGCAGTACTTC. Encoded protein: CASSLLSEQYF.

V and J are TRBV7-2 and TRBJ2-7; D uncertain. CDR3 length: 12 amino acids. V was pared by 1 base and J by 12 bases, with 13 bases between. Germline CDR1 SGHTA, CDR2 FQGNSA. The DNA for the CDR3 is TGTGCCAGCAGCTTAGAATCGGGCTACGTGTACTTC. It translates to CASSLESGYVYF.

This clonotype was detected a few times. The J gene is TRBJ2-5, the V gene TRBV4-2; TRBD1 is a possible D gene (6 bases). V was clipped by 1 base and J by 3 bases, with 9 bases between them. CDR3 length equals 14 residues. Per the germline V gene, CDR1 is LGHNA and CDR2 is YNFKEQ. The DNA for the CDR3 is TGTGCCAGCAGCCAAGTTTGGGACAAAGAGACCCAGTACTTC. Residues: CASSQVWDKETQYF.

The chain joins TRBV4-3 to TRBJ2-5, with 9 bases aligning to TRBD1. The CDR3 is 16 residues long. From germline, CDR1 is LGHNA and CDR2 YSLEER. The V gene end was trimmed by 2 bases and the J gene end by 4 bases; junction bases not matched to a gene: 8. CDR3 sequence (DNA): TGCGCCAGCAGCCAAAGTCCCGGGACAGGGACAGAGACCCAGTACTTC. Protein: CASSQSPGTGTETQYF.

The V call is TRBV16, the J call TRBJ1-3, with 11 bases aligning to TRBD1. Germline V gives CDR1 KGHSY, CDR2 FQNENV. The V gene end was trimmed by 0 bases and the J gene end by 8 bases; junction bases not matched to a gene: 6. The CDR3 loop spans 16 amino acids. CDR3 sequence: CASSQSVGQGADTIYF. DNA of the CDR3: TGTGCCAGCAGCCAATCGGTTGGACAGGGGGCAGACACCATATATTTT.

This clonotype has just a few counts. The chain joins TRBV6-6 to TRBJ2-3; D remains unclear. The CDR3 covers 13 residues. V was pared by 5 bases and J by 1 base, with 7 bases between. Germline-derived CDR1 and CDR2 are MNHNY and SVGAGI (reference sequence). CDR3 sequence (DNA): TGTGCCAGCAGTGACCTGGGCACAGATACGCAGTATTTT. It yields the protein CASSDLGTDTQYF.

Concerning this clonotype: Compared with germline, one end of the junction differs, possibly owing to a read error. V usage is TRBV7-2 and J usage is TRBJ2-1; TRBD2 is a possible D gene (6 bases). Germline assignment: CDR1 SGHTA and CDR2 FQGNSA. This CDR3 region has 15 residues. CDR3 sequence: CASSALPTSSNERFF. DNA for the CDR3: TGTGCCAGCAGCGCCCTTCCTACTAGCAGCAATGAGCGGTTCTTC.

This chain connects TRBV4-3 to TRBJ1-2, with D unresolved. The ends were cut back, 0 bases at V and 4 bases at J, with 9 bases in the middle. Germline CDR1 reads LGHNA; CDR2 reads YSLEER. This CDR3 has 14 amino acids. DNA for the CDR3: TGCGCCAGCAGCCAAGATCCAGCACGCTATGGCTACACCTTC. Protein: CASSQDPARYGYTF.

The chain combines TRBV20-1 with TRBJ2-5, with D perhaps assigned TRBD1 or TRBD2 (5 bases each). The CDR3 is made up of 12 amino acids. V gave up 5 bases and J gave up 11 bases, with 18 bases separating them. Germline-derived CDR1 and CDR2 are DFQATT and SNEGSKA (reference sequence). The CDR3: CSASGPKNEQYF. The CDR3 coding sequence is TGCAGTGCTTCGGGGCCGAAAAATGAGCAGTACTTC.

This clonotype was detected only once. The CDR3, as DNA: TGCGCCAGCAGCCGGTTCCTGACAGCAACTAATGAAAAACTGTTTTTT. This codes for CASSRFLTATNEKLFF. The chain couples TRBV4-1 to TRBJ1-4; weak D call: TRBD1 (5 bases). Trimming took off 4 bases at V and 0 bases at J, with 12 bases between the two ends. Per germline, CDR1 MGHRA and CDR2 YSYEKL. The CDR3 is made up of 16 amino acids.

This chain links TRBV5-1 with TRBJ2-5, with TRBD2 matching 9 bases. Germline trimming cut 2 bases from V and 5 bases from J; bases unmatched to any gene: 13. This CDR3 spans 17 amino acids. CDR1 and CDR2 (germline): SGHRS, YFSETQ. The CDR3 nucleotides read TGCGCCAGCAGCTTCTTGATCAGCGGGGGGCGGAGGGAGACCCAGTACTTC. Protein: CASSFLISGGRRETQYF. Filled out from reference TRBV5-1 and TRBJ2-5, the complete variable domain reads KAGVTQTPRYLIKTRGQQVTLSCSPISGHRSVSWYQQTPGQGLQFLFEYFSETQRNKGNFPGRFSGRQFSNSRSEMNVSTLELGDSALYLCASSFLISGGRRETQYFGPGTRLLVL.

This clonotype was counted a few times. The chain couples TRBV13 to TRBJ1-1; 8 positions match TRBD1. Germline CDR1 PRHDT, CDR2 FYEKMQ (reference sequence). Unmatched junction bases numbered 6, after V lost 4 bases and J lost 5 bases. This CDR3 spans 14 amino acids. The chain's CDR3 is CASSSGQGRTEAFF. Here the CDR3 DNA reads TGTGCCAGCAGCTCCGGACAGGGCCGGACTGAAGCTTTCTTT.

This clonotype was counted only a few times. The rearrangement joins TRBV28 to TRBJ1-2; maybe TRBD1 (5 bases). This CDR3 spans 13 amino acids. The germline gives CDR1 MDHEN, CDR2 SYDVKM. V lost 7 bases and J lost 4, with 13 bases in between. CDR3 sequence reads: CASTSPGSYGYTF. CDR3 nucleotide sequence: TGTGCCAGCACCTCCCCAGGGAGCTATGGCTACACCTTC.

The chain links TRBV28 to TRBJ1-5; D not resolved. Trimming removed 3 bases at V and 0 bases at J, with 6 bases between. CDR1 MDHEN and CDR2 SYDVKM come from the germline V gene. CDR3 length equals 14 residues. In nucleotides, the CDR3 is TGTGCCAGCAGTTTGTCCACTAGCAATCAGCCCCAGCATTTT. As protein: CASSLSTSNQPQHF. Filled out from reference TRBV28 and TRBJ1-5, the complete variable domain reads DVKVTQSSRYLVKRTGEKVFLECVQDMDHENMFWYRQDPGLGLRLIYFSYDVKMKEKGDIPEGYSVSREKKERFSLILESASTNQTSMYLCASSLSTSNQPQHFGDGTRLSIL.

The chain is built from TRBV10-2 and TRBJ2-5; either TRBD1 or TRBD2 may fit D (6 bases each). The J call may be faulty, since TRBJ2-7 better matches the DNA end. CDR1 WSHSY and CDR2 SAAADI come from the germline V gene. The CDR3 contains 14 residues. CDR3 region: CASTLDSPGDEQYF. The CDR3 DNA sequence: TGCGCCAGCACCCTGGACAGCCCGGGGGACGAGCAGTACTTC.

The genes are TRBV6-2 or TRBV6-3 and TRBJ1-2; D call uncertain. The length of the CDR3 is 12 residues. V lost 6 bases and J 5 bases, leaving 10 bases between the germline ends. Germline CDR1 and CDR2: MNHEY and SVGEGT. Here the CDR3 reads CASSPDPYGYTF. The CDR3 DNA sequence: TGTGCCAGCAGCCCGGATCCATATGGCTACACCTTC.

V usage is TRBV7-2 and J usage is TRBJ2-1; 11 bases fit TRBD2. J gave up 4 bases and V 3 bases, and 2 bases lay outside the gene matches. Germline CDR1 and CDR2: SGHTA and FQGNSA. The CDR3 consists of 15 residues. The CDR3 loop is CASSFSGGGYNEQFF. Written as DNA, the CDR3 is TGTGCCAGCAGCTTTAGCGGGGGGGGGTACAATGAGCAGTTCTTC.

This clonotype was seen a handful of times. This chain links TRBV6-1 with TRBJ1-6; D not resolved. CDR3 length: 13 amino acids. Trimming took off 4 bases at V and 8 bases at J, with 9 bases between the two ends. Per germline, CDR1 MNHNS and CDR2 SASEGT. The CDR3 DNA sequence: TGTGCCAGCAGTGCCCCTATGGATTCACCCCTCCACTTT. Protein: CASSAPMDSPLHF.

This clonotype was seen more than once but under ten times. The chain has TRBV29-1 and TRBJ2-1; D gene uncertain. V dropped 2 bases and J dropped 13 bases, with 15 bases sitting between them. CDR1 is SQVTM, CDR2 ANQGSEA, per germline. The CDR3 is 12 amino acids. The CDR3 loop reads CSVESKEETQFF. The CDR3 region has the DNA TGCAGCGTTGAAAGCAAGGAAGAGACTCAGTTCTTC.